This is a list of T cell receptor beta chains from one sample in a study of blood T cell repertoires in COVID-19. TCRdb's copy holds only in-frame clones and misses some; the assay was immunoSEQ multiplex PCR. The data show hundreds of thousands of clones, more than 70% seen once. The material sequenced was PBMCs or T cells enriched from blood (not recorded which). The receptors originated from a man in his forties in a cohort exposed to, infected with or recovered from COVID-19 (not recorded which). Each CDR3 is given with its conserved first and last residue. Fields, in order: J gene, V gene, clone size, D gene, CDR3 protein, CDR3 DNA. D genes are given only for firm matches. Size is omitted from some rows. Given values are once, few, many or a class for expanded clones.

J gene: TRBJ2-1; V gene: TRBV10-3; clone size: NA; D gene: TRBD2; CDR3 protein: CAIRPASGEHNEQFF; CDR3 DNA: TGTGCCATCAGGCCGGCTAGCGGGGAACACAATGAGCAGTTCTTC
J gene: TRBJ1-1; V gene: TRBV7-3; clone size: few; D gene: TRBD1; CDR3 protein: CASSSQGGSNTEAFF; CDR3 DNA: TGTGCCAGCAGCTCCCAGGGGGGTTCAAACACTGAAGCTTTCTTT
J gene: TRBJ2-7; V gene: TRBV6-1; clone size: once; D gene: NA; CDR3 protein: CASSEDDSRGQYF; CDR3 DNA: TGTGCCAGCAGTGAAGATGATAGCCGCGGGCAGTACTTC
J gene: TRBJ2-7; V gene: TRBV27; clone size: NA; D gene: TRBD1; CDR3 protein: CASSKPGQGLIYEQYF; CDR3 DNA: TGTGCCAGCAGTAAACCGGGACAGGGCCTGATATACGAGCAGTACTTC
J gene: TRBJ2-6; V gene: TRBV2; clone size: NA; D gene: NA; CDR3 protein: CASSARASGANVLTF; CDR3 DNA: TGTGCCAGCAGTGCCAGGGCTTCGGGGGCCAACGTCCTGACTTTC
J gene: TRBJ2-1; V gene: TRBV9; clone size: NA; D gene: NA; CDR3 protein: CASSGPVLDEQFF; CDR3 DNA: TGTGCCAGCAGCGGCCCTGTACTCGATGAGCAGTTCTTC
J gene: TRBJ2-3; V gene: TRBV5-1; clone size: NA; D gene: TRBD1; CDR3 protein: CASSVQGIGTDTQYF; CDR3 DNA: TGCGCCAGCAGCGTACAGGGGATAGGCACAGATACGCAGTATTTT
J gene: TRBJ2-1; V gene: TRBV29-1; clone size: NA; D gene: TRBD2; CDR3 protein: CSVPLSGKQFF; CDR3 DNA: TGCAGCGTACCCCTTAGCGGGAAGCAGTTCTTC
J gene: TRBJ1-2; V gene: TRBV30; clone size: NA; D gene: NA; CDR3 protein: CASSPGGNYGYTF; CDR3 DNA: TGTGCCTCCAGCCCGGGTGGGAACTATGGCTACACCTTC
J gene: TRBJ1-1; V gene: TRBV28; clone size: NA; D gene: NA; CDR3 protein: CASSLSGVDTEAFF; CDR3 DNA: TGTGCCAGCAGTTTATCCGGGGTGGACACTGAAGCTTTCTTT
J gene: TRBJ2-1; V gene: TRBV7-9; clone size: few; D gene: TRBD1; CDR3 protein: CASSSTGASYNEQFF; CDR3 DNA: TGTGCCAGCAGCTCGACAGGGGCTTCCTACAATGAGCAGTTCTTC
J gene: TRBJ2-7; V gene: TRBV27; clone size: NA; D gene: TRBD1; CDR3 protein: CASRTGLYEQYF; CDR3 DNA: TGTGCCAGCAGGACAGGGTTATACGAGCAGTACTTC
J gene: TRBJ1-1; V gene: TRBV19; clone size: NA; D gene: NA; CDR3 protein: CASSPGKNTEAFF; CDR3 DNA: TGTGCCAGTAGCCCCGGGAAGAACACTGAAGCTTTCTTT
J gene: TRBJ2-3; V gene: TRBV24-1; clone size: NA; D gene: NA; CDR3 protein: CATSERARTDTQYF; CDR3 DNA: TGTGCCACCAGTGAGAGGGCCCGCACAGATACGCAGTATTTT
J gene: TRBJ2-5; V gene: TRBV19; clone size: NA; D gene: TRBD1; CDR3 protein: CASSNGQGGQETQYF; CDR3 DNA: TGTGCCAGTAGTAACGGACAGGGTGGGCAAGAGACCCAGTACTTC
J gene: TRBJ2-7; V gene: TRBV23-1; clone size: NA; D gene: TRBD1; CDR3 protein: CASSLKPSAGTGFYEQYF; CDR3 DNA: TGCGCCAGCAGTCTAAAACCCTCCGCCGGGACAGGATTTTATGAGCAGTACTTC
J gene: TRBJ2-1; V gene: TRBV3-1/TRBV3-2; clone size: NA; D gene: TRBD2; CDR3 protein: CASSRVSGTSGSEQFF; CDR3 DNA: TGTGCCAGCAGCCGCGTCTCCGGGACTAGCGGGTCCGAGCAGTTCTTC
J gene: TRBJ2-1; V gene: TRBV7-3; clone size: NA; D gene: NA; CDR3 protein: CASSESTQREQFF; CDR3 DNA: TGTGCCAGCAGCGAATCGACCCAGCGCGAGCAGTTCTTC
J gene: TRBJ2-1; V gene: TRBV5-6; clone size: NA; D gene: NA; CDR3 protein: CASSLEVMSDEQFF; CDR3 DNA: TGTGCCAGCAGCTTGGAAGTAATGAGTGATGAGCAGTTCTTC
J gene: TRBJ1-5; V gene: TRBV7-8; clone size: NA; D gene: NA; CDR3 protein: CASSLELARGNQPQHF; CDR3 DNA: TGTGCCAGCAGCTTAGAGTTGGCCCGGGGCAATCAGCCCCAGCATTTT
J gene: TRBJ2-7; V gene: TRBV3-1/TRBV3-2; clone size: NA; D gene: NA; CDR3 protein: CASSQVGAYEQYF; CDR3 DNA: TGTGCCAGCAGCCAGGTGGGAGCCTACGAGCAGTACTTC
J gene: TRBJ1-5; V gene: TRBV7-9; clone size: NA; D gene: NA; CDR3 protein: CASSLEGAGNQPQHF; CDR3 DNA: TGTGCCAGCAGCTTAGAAGGGGCGGGCAATCAGCCCCAGCATTTT